These T cell receptor beta chains were read from a single sample in a study of T cell responses to AZD1222 COVID-19 vaccine. TCRdb keeps only in-frame clones here, not all; method: immunoSEQ multiplex PCR. Among more than 110,000 clones, approximately 90% were seen once, and the ten largest hold about 3%. The input for sequencing was peripheral blood, taken on day 0 of AZD1222 vaccination. The receptors originated from an adult in good health. The CDR3 runs from the conserved cysteine through the conserved F or W. A D gene is named only where the DNA matches it firmly. Only some rows state a clone size, as once, few, many or a class for expanded clones.

j_gene: TRBJ2-3; d_gene: -; v_gene: TRBV2; abundance: -; CDR3aa: CASSRLSGSTDTQYF; CDR3nt: TGTGCCAGCAGCCGTTTAAGCGGGAGCACAGATACGCAGTATTTT
j_gene: TRBJ1-3; d_gene: -; v_gene: TRBV5-4; abundance: -; CDR3aa: CASSLNRVTSGNTIYF; CDR3nt: TGTGCCAGCAGCTTAAACAGGGTGACCTCTGGAAACACCATATATTTT
j_gene: TRBJ1-2; d_gene: -; v_gene: TRBV6-5; abundance: -; CDR3aa: CASSRGGHWGYTF; CDR3nt: TGTGCCAGCAGCCGGGGGGGACATTGGGGCTACACCTTC
j_gene: TRBJ1-1; d_gene: TRBD1; v_gene: TRBV7-2; abundance: -; CDR3aa: CASSSRGRMNTEAFF; CDR3nt: TGTGCCAGCAGCTCCAGGGGGCGCATGAACACTGAAGCTTTCTTT
j_gene: TRBJ1-1; d_gene: -; v_gene: TRBV6-5; abundance: -; CDR3aa: CASSVTKSTEAFF; CDR3nt: TGTGCCAGCAGCGTGACAAAAAGCACTGAAGCTTTCTTT
j_gene: TRBJ2-7; d_gene: -; v_gene: TRBV11-2; abundance: -; CDR3aa: CASSYDRKQYF; CDR3nt: TGTGCCAGCAGCTACGACAGGAAGCAGTACTTC
j_gene: TRBJ1-2; d_gene: TRBD1; v_gene: TRBV6-5; abundance: once; CDR3aa: CASSRGQGAYGYTF; CDR3nt: TGTGCCAGCAGTAGGGGACAGGGGGCCTATGGCTACACCTTC
j_gene: TRBJ1-2; d_gene: -; v_gene: TRBV28; abundance: -; CDR3aa: CASSLFWRYGYTF; CDR3nt: TGTGCCAGCAGTTTATTCTGGCGGTATGGCTACACCTTC
j_gene: TRBJ2-1; d_gene: TRBD2; v_gene: TRBV10-3; abundance: -; CDR3aa: CAISESAGSGVVDEQFF; CDR3nt: TGTGCCATCAGTGAGTCGGCAGGTAGCGGGGTAGTAGATGAGCAGTTCTTC
j_gene: TRBJ1-2; d_gene: -; v_gene: TRBV7-2; abundance: once; CDR3aa: CASSKGHGLDGYTF; CDR3nt: TGTGCCAGCAGCAAAGGACATGGGCTTGATGGCTACACCTTC
j_gene: TRBJ2-7; d_gene: TRBD2; v_gene: TRBV28; abundance: -; CDR3aa: CASSFADAGGRNEQYF; CDR3nt: TGTGCCAGCAGTTTTGCAGATGCGGGAGGGCGAAACGAGCAGTACTTC
j_gene: TRBJ2-3; d_gene: -; v_gene: TRBV11-2; abundance: -; CDR3aa: CASSQRTDTQYF; CDR3nt: TGTGCCAGCAGCCAACGCACAGATACGCAGTATTTT
j_gene: TRBJ2-3; d_gene: -; v_gene: TRBV15; abundance: -; CDR3aa: CATSRVASLADTQYF; CDR3nt: TGTGCCACCAGCAGAGTGGCTAGCCTGGCAGATACGCAGTATTTT
j_gene: TRBJ1-2; d_gene: TRBD1; v_gene: TRBV4-1; abundance: -; CDR3aa: CASSQMTGPRGYTF; CDR3nt: TGCGCCAGCAGCCAAATGACAGGGCCGAGAGGCTACACCTTC
j_gene: TRBJ1-1; d_gene: TRBD1; v_gene: TRBV14; abundance: -; CDR3aa: CASSPKTGLAEAFF; CDR3nt: TGTGCCAGCAGCCCGAAGACAGGGCTGGCTGAAGCTTTCTTT
j_gene: TRBJ1-1; d_gene: TRBD1; v_gene: TRBV18; abundance: -; CDR3aa: CASSEGQDYTEAFF; CDR3nt: TGTGCCAGCTCAGAGGGACAGGACTACACTGAAGCTTTCTTT